These T cell receptor beta chains were read from a single sample in a study of STAT5B mutations in CD4+ large granular lymphocyte leukemia. Clones were sequenced by immunoSEQ multiplex PCR, and TCRdb holds only the in-frame ones, with some missing. The sample holds around 21,000 clones, about 78% seen once. Sequenced input: CD4+ T cells from blood buffy coats. The source of these receptors is a human donor in good health. The CDR3 runs from the conserved cysteine through the conserved F or W. A D gene is named only where the DNA matches it firmly. Not every row has a clone size; where given, it reads once, few, many or a size class.

>TRBV11-3|TRBD2|TRBJ2-7|-
TGTGCCAGCAGCCTCTTGAGCGGGAGCGAGCAGTACTTC
CASSLLSGSEQYF
>TRBV5-4|TRBD2|TRBJ2-3|-
TGTGCCAGCAGCGTGGGACTAGCGGTCACAGATACGCAGTATTTT
CASSVGLAVTDTQYF
>TRBV6-1|TRBD1|TRBJ2-5|-
TGTGCCAGCAGGGGACAGGGAGGAGGAGAGACCCAGTACTTC
CASRGQGGGETQYF
>TRBV6-5|-|TRBJ1-6|-
TGTGCCACCCAGAGAGACGCAGGTCAAAATTCACCCCTCCACTTT
CATQRDAGQNSPLHF
>TRBV4-1|TRBD2|TRBJ2-3|-
TGCGCCAGCAGCCAGAGGGAGGGGACCACAGATACGCAGTATTTT
CASSQREGTTDTQYF
>TRBV7-8|-|TRBJ2-3|-
TGTGCCAGCAGCTCGGACAGCTTAAACACAGATACGCAGTATTTT
CASSSDSLNTDTQYF
>TRBV6-1|-|TRBJ1-4|-
TGTGCCAGCAGTGTGTTCTTCGGGGGCGCGCTTGAGGAAAAACTGTTTTTT
CASSVFFGGALEEKLFF
>TRBV6-1|-|TRBJ1-5|-
TGTGCCAGCGTTCTCGACACCTACAATCAGCCCCAGCATTTT
CASVLDTYNQPQHF
>TRBV5-1|TRBD1|TRBJ2-7|-
TGCGCCAGCAGCTTGGGGGGACAGGGAGGGGACGAGCAGTACTTC
CASSLGGQGGDEQYF
>TRBV28|-|TRBJ1-4|-
TGTGCCAGCAGTTCCCAGCCACAGGCCGCGGGGGGAAAACTGTTTTTT
CASSSQPQAAGGKLFF
>TRBV5-1|-|TRBJ2-1|once
TGCGCCAGCAGCTTGGACGGCTCGGGGGAGCAGTTCTTC
CASSLDGSGEQFF
>TRBV7-2|TRBD1|TRBJ2-7|-
TGTGCCAGCAGCCCCCGGGACAGGGGGCGCGAGCAGTACTTC
CASSPRDRGREQYF
>TRBV5-1|TRBD1|TRBJ1-4|-
TGCGCCAGCAGCGCAGGGGGCGAATCCGAAAAACTGTTTTTT
CASSAGGESEKLFF
>TRBV6-1|TRBD2|TRBJ2-7|-
TGTGCCAGCAAATTATCGGGGGGGAGCTCCTACGAGCAGTACTTC
CASKLSGGSSYEQYF
>TRBV6-6|-|TRBJ2-7|few
TGTGCCAGCAGGGAGCAGGGTTACGAGCAGTACTTC
CASREQGYEQYF
>TRBV6-6|TRBD1|TRBJ2-5|-
TGTGCCAGCAGTTACTCACAGGGGAAGGGAGAGACCCAGTACTTC
CASSYSQGKGETQYF
>TRBV19|-|TRBJ2-2|-
TGTGCCAGTAGTTTGACGAACACCGGGGAGCTGTTTTTT
CASSLTNTGELFF
>TRBV10-3|-|TRBJ1-5|-
TGTGCCATCAGTGAGTCCCAGGGGCCCCAGCATTTT
CAISESQGPQHF
>TRBV7-2|-|TRBJ1-6|-
TGTGCCAGCAGCTTAGTGACAGGCGGTGTCAATTCACCCCTCCACTTT
CASSLVTGGVNSPLHF
>TRBV5-3|TRBD2|TRBJ2-7|-
TGTGCCAGAACCCCGGCGGGGAGCCGGGAGGGCCTGTGGAGCTACGAGCAGTACTTC
CARTPAGSREGLWSYEQYF
>TRBV6-5|-|TRBJ1-6|-
TGTGCCAGCAGTTCCCAAGGACAGAATTCACCCCTCCACTTT
CASSSQGQNSPLHF